This T cell receptor beta chain was identified in a study of T cells in Graves' hyperthyroidism and ophthalmopathy. Study-level findings and limits: Most clonotypes expanded in the thyroid (above 0.001) were also present in blood.

The CDR3 regions of TCR beta were amplified from RNA transcripts. Primed by the HTBI set, a first-round RT-PCR was run on the TCR CDR3. TCRdb fed the multiplex PCR reads into MiXCR, producing one record per CDR3 protein. Counted here are some 600,000 distinct CDR3 sequences, about 15% occurring once; the ten biggest clones make up roughly 5.5%. Germline CDR1 SGHTA, CDR2 FQGNSA. V trimming: 1 base; J trimming: 6 bases; junction bases outside the gene matches: 7. This CDR3 comprises 15 residues. To note about this clonotype: Its specificity is not known.

Subjects aged 18 to 65 presented with newly diagnosed hyperthyroidism of less than 2 months' duration. PBMCs were obtained from about 10 ml fresh peripheral blood. This sequence originates from a woman between 25 and 40 years old with Graves' hyperthyroidism that later progressed to Graves' ophthalmopathy. Sequenced: blood. This rearrangement joins TRBV7-2 to TRBJ2-3; 7 nucleotides line up with TRBD2. The CDR3: CASSLVLAGEDTQYF. In DNA form, the CDR3 reads TGTGCCAGCAGCTTAGTTCTCGCGGGAGAGGATACGCAGTATTTT.